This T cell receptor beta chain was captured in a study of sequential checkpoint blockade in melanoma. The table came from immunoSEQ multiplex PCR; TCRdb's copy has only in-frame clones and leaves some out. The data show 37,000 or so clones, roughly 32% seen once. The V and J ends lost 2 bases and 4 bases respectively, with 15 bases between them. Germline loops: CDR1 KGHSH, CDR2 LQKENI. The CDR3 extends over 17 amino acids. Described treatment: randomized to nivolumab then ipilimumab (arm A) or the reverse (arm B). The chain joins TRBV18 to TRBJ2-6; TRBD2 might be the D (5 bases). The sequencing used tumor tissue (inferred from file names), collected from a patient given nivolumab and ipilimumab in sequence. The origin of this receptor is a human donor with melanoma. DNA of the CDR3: TGTGCCAGCTCACCAGGCGGAAGTCTAGCCGGGGCCAACGTCCTGACTTTC. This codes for CASSPGGSLAGANVLTF.